This T cell receptor beta chain stems from a study of blood T cell repertoires in COVID-19. Turning to the study itself: The study drew acute and convalescent COVID-19 samples from the United States, Italy and Spain. PBMCs, B-cell-depleted T cells, or T cells were the source of the cDNA or gDNA that made up the material.

Authors' methods: Amplifying reference gene primers gave estimates of nucleated cell counts. Here immunoSEQ multiplex PCR was the method, and the copy in TCRdb shows in-frame clones only, minus some. D and trimming come from the DNA, and the V and J calls and clone size come from that table. The sample has about 44,000 clones; approximately 90% are singletons. Trimming pared 5 bases from V and 6 bases from J, leaving 10 bases between. Germline CDR1 is MNHEY and CDR2 is SVGEGT. The CDR3 is made up of 12 amino acids. The V and J genes are TRBV6-2 or TRBV6-3 and TRBJ2-5, with D possibly TRBD2 on 5 matching bases. This sequence was found in a man aged 65 to 79 with active COVID-19. Material: peripheral blood. The chain's CDR3 is CASSTGLQTQYF. The CDR3 DNA reads TGTGCCAGCAGTACCGGACTGCAGACCCAGTACTTC.